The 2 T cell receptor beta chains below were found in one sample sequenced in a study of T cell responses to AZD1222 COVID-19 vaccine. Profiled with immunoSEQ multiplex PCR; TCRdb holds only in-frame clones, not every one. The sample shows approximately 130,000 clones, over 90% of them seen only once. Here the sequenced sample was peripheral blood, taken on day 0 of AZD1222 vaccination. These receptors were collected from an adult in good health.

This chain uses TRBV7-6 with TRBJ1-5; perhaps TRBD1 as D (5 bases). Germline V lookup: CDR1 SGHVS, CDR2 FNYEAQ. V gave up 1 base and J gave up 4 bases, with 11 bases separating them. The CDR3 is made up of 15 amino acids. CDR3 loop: CASSLVGGGNQPQHF. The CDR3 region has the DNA TGTGCCAGCAGCTTAGTCGGGGGTGGAAATCAGCCCCAGCATTTT. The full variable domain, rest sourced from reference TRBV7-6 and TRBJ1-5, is GAGVSQSPRYKVTKRGQDVALRCDPISGHVSLYWYRQALGQGPEFLTYFNYEAQQDKSGLPNDRFSAERPEGSISTLTIQRTEQRDSAMYRCASSLVGGGNQPQHFGDGTRLSIL.

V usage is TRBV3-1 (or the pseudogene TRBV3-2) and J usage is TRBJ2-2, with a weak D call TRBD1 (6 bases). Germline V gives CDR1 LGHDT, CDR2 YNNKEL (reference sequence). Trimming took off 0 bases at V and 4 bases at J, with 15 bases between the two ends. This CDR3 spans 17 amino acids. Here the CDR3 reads CASSQEGIRGGTGELFF. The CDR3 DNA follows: TGTGCCAGCAGCCAAGAGGGGATCAGGGGTGGCACCGGGGAGCTGTTTTTT.